These T cell receptor beta chains were read from a single sample in a study of T cell responses to AZD1222 COVID-19 vaccine. The assay was immunoSEQ multiplex PCR, and TCRdb's table has in-frame clones only and misses some. The table lists 100,000 or so clones, 88% of them singletons. The source was peripheral blood, collected on day 0 of AZD1222 vaccination. Receptors were obtained from an adult in good health. Both conserved end residues are part of each CDR3. The order of the fields is J gene, V gene, D gene, clone size, CDR3 protein, CDR3 DNA. A D gene is named only where the DNA matches it firmly. A clone size is listed for some rows: how often the clone was seen (once, few, many), or a class if it is expanded.

j_gene: TRBJ1-1
v_gene: TRBV28
d_gene: NA
abundance: NA
CDR3aa: CASAGVANTEAFF
CDR3nt: TGTGCCAGCGCAGGAGTGGCAAACACTGAAGCTTTCTTT

j_gene: TRBJ1-2
v_gene: TRBV4-3
d_gene: TRBD1
abundance: NA
CDR3aa: CASSRPIGTGDSRHYGYTF
CDR3nt: TGCGCCAGCAGCCGCCCAATAGGGACAGGGGATAGTCGTCACTATGGCTACACCTTC

j_gene: TRBJ1-2
v_gene: TRBV27
d_gene: NA
abundance: NA
CDR3aa: CASSTTANYGYTF
CDR3nt: TGTGCCAGCAGTACCACAGCTAACTATGGCTACACCTTC

j_gene: TRBJ1-1
v_gene: TRBV6-2/TRBV6-3
d_gene: NA
abundance: NA
CDR3aa: CASSYLSGNTEAFF
CDR3nt: TGTGCCAGCAGTTACCTTTCAGGGAACACTGAAGCTTTCTTT

j_gene: TRBJ2-7
v_gene: TRBV6-6
d_gene: NA
abundance: NA
CDR3aa: CASRTVTSYEQYF
CDR3nt: TGTGCCAGCAGGACGGTTACCTCCTACGAGCAGTACTTC

j_gene: TRBJ1-2
v_gene: TRBV28
d_gene: NA
abundance: once
CDR3aa: CASSPRFNYGYTF
CDR3nt: TGTGCCAGCAGTCCCAGGTTTAACTATGGCTACACCTTC

j_gene: TRBJ1-1
v_gene: TRBV5-1
d_gene: NA
abundance: few
CDR3aa: CASSLAVTNTEAFF
CDR3nt: TGCGCCAGCAGCTTGGCAGTAACGAACACTGAAGCTTTCTTT

j_gene: TRBJ1-3
v_gene: TRBV7-2
d_gene: NA
abundance: NA
CDR3aa: CASSPGHSGNTIYF
CDR3nt: TGTGCCAGCAGCCCAGGACACTCTGGAAACACCATATATTTT

j_gene: TRBJ2-1
v_gene: TRBV10-3
d_gene: TRBD2
abundance: NA
CDR3aa: CAISESGTSPPDEQFF
CDR3nt: TGTGCCATCAGTGAGTCAGGGACTAGCCCTCCCGATGAGCAGTTCTTC

j_gene: TRBJ2-1
v_gene: TRBV2
d_gene: NA
abundance: few
CDR3aa: CASSRWDNEQFF
CDR3nt: TGTGCCAGCTCGAGGTGGGACAATGAGCAGTTCTTC

j_gene: TRBJ2-2
v_gene: TRBV7-3
d_gene: NA
abundance: NA
CDR3aa: CASSLKGAGELFF
CDR3nt: TGTGCCAGCAGCTTAAAAGGAGCCGGGGAGCTGTTTTTT